These T cell receptor beta chains were read from a single sample in a study of T-cell reconstitution after alpha-beta-depleted transplantation in children. MiXCR, run by TCRdb on the PCR reads, gives a single entry per CDR3 protein. The table shows over 400,000 distinct CDR3 sequences, with around two fifths occurring only once. The starting material was PBMCs, obtained before TCRalphabeta/CD19-depleted stem cell transplant. These receptors all stem from a girl aged 2-9 years with aplastic anemia, due to receive a stem cell transplant. CDR3s include the opening cysteine and the closing phenylalanine or tryptophan. A D gene is named only where the DNA matches it firmly. For some rows the clone size is stated as once, few or many, or as a class when expanded; others skip it.

>.|TRBV5-6|TRBJ2-3|few
CASSLAGGQSTDTQYF
TGTGCCAGCAGCTTGGCCGGGGGACAGAGCACAGATACGCAGTATTTT
>TRBD1|TRBV5-1|TRBJ1-3|many
CASSLYPGQGTGNTIYF
TGCGCCAGCAGCTTGTACCCCGGACAGGGTACTGGAAACACCATATATTTT
>.|TRBV25-1|TRBJ2-2|.
CASSEWDGRRTGELFF
TGTGCCAGCAGTGAATGGGACGGGAGACGCACCGGGGAGCTGTTTTTT
>TRBD2|TRBV20-1|TRBJ2-1|once
CSADIAGGYNEQFF
TGCAGTGCTGACATAGCGGGGGGTTACAATGAGCAGTTCTTC
>TRBD2|TRBV28|TRBJ2-2|few
CASRGGLATGELFF
TGTGCCAGCAGGGGGGGACTAGCTACCGGGGAGCTGTTTTTT
>.|TRBV6-5|TRBJ2-2|.
CASSYWIGAYTGELFF
TGTGCCAGCAGTTACTGGATCGGAGCCTACACCGGGGAGCTGTTTTTT
>TRBD1|TRBV10-1|TRBJ2-2|.
CASSELVTGTGELFF
TGCGCCAGCAGTGAGTTAGTGACAGGGACCGGGGAGCTGTTTTTT
>.|TRBV5-6|TRBJ2-2|many
CASSFGPSNTGELFF
TGTGCCAGCAGCTTCGGACCGTCGAACACCGGGGAGCTGTTTTTT
>.|TRBV15|TRBJ2-1|.
CATSRAGRPYNEQFF
TGTGCCACCAGCAGAGCGGGTCGGCCCTACAATGAGCAGTTCTTC
>TRBD2|TRBV20-1|TRBJ2-5|few
CSARGIAGVGETQYF
TGCAGTGCTAGGGGGATAGCGGGAGTTGGCGAGACCCAGTACTTC
>.|TRBV20-1|TRBJ1-5|.
CSARELQNSNQPQHF
TGCAGTGCTAGAGAGTTACAGAATAGCAATCAGCCCCAGCATTTT
>TRBD2|TRBV7-6|TRBJ2-2|.
CASSLEAGVTGELFF
TGTGCCAGCAGCTTAGAGGCGGGGGTCACCGGGGAGCTGTTTTTT
>.|TRBV7-2|TRBJ2-1|.
CASSARLQYNEQFF
TGTGCCAGCAGCGCTCGACTGCAGTACAATGAGCAGTTCTTC
>.|TRBV27|TRBJ2-4|.
CASRLAKNIQYF
TGTGCCAGCAGGCTAGCCAAAAACATTCAGTACTTC
>.|TRBV5-6|TRBJ1-6|many
CASSLAFERVPNSPLHF
TGTGCCAGCAGCTTGGCCTTCGAGAGGGTTCCCAATTCACCCCTCCACTTT
>.|TRBV6-6|TRBJ2-3|.
CASSYSPDTQYF
TGTGCCAGCAGTTACTCCCCAGATACGCAGTATTTT
>.|TRBV7-9|TRBJ2-7|few
CASSLTLGGEQYF
TGTGCCAGCAGCTTAACCCTGGGTGGGGAGCAGTACTTC
>.|TRBV30|TRBJ2-3|few
CAWSSLSGLGTDTQYF
TGTGCCTGGAGTTCTCTTTCAGGGTTGGGCACAGATACGCAGTATTTT
>TRBD1|TRBV6-5|TRBJ2-7|.
CASSSGQGANYEQYF
TGTGCCAGCAGTTCCGGACAGGGGGCAAACTACGAGCAGTACTTC
>.|TRBV29-1|TRBJ2-3|many
CSVAGGVPDTQYF
TGCAGCGTTGCAGGCGGGGTGCCAGATACGCAGTATTTT
>TRBD1|TRBV29-1|TRBJ2-7|.
CSVVTGGSSYEQYF
TGCAGCGTCGTAACAGGGGGTAGCTCCTACGAGCAGTACTTC
>TRBD2|TRBV20-1|TRBJ2-3|once
CSALRTSGVGDTQYF
TGCAGTGCTCTCCGGACTAGCGGGGTTGGAGATACGCAGTATTTT
>.|TRBV5-6|TRBJ1-2|few
CASSLGKVGYTF
TGTGCCAGCAGCTTGGGTAAAGTAGGCTACACCTTC
>.|TRBV7-2|TRBJ2-7|many
CASSLDRSDEQYF
TGTGCCAGCAGCTTAGATAGGTCGGACGAGCAGTACTTC
>TRBD1|TRBV6-5|TRBJ1-2|.
CASSYSPDRGTGYTF
TGTGCCAGCAGTTACTCCCCCGACAGGGGGACCGGCTACACCTTC
>.|TRBV12-3/TRBV12-4|TRBJ2-7|few
CASTSGWGSYEQYF
TGTGCCAGCACTTCCGGGTGGGGCTCCTACGAGCAGTACTTC
>.|TRBV20-1|TRBJ1-1|.
CSARDFLNTEAFF
TGCAGTGCTAGAGATTTCTTGAACACTGAAGCTTTCTTT
>.|TRBV27|TRBJ2-1|few
CASSLFNLHNEQFF
TGTGCCAGCAGTTTATTCAATCTCCACAATGAGCAGTTCTTC
>.|TRBV6-5|TRBJ2-7|.
CASSYSRGERSYEQYF
TGTGCCAGCAGTTACAGTAGGGGGGAACGATCCTACGAGCAGTACTTC